These 10 T cell receptor beta chains were sequenced from one sample in a study of control samples from healthy donors and cancer patients. Assay used: immunoSEQ multiplex PCR; TCRdb lists only in-frame clones, some missing. The sample gives about 140,000 clones, roughly nine tenths of which show up once; 7.1% is in the top ten. The sample was blood. All receptors come from a man between 18 and 29 years old in good health.

This sequence joins TRBV14 and TRBJ1-3; D remains ambiguous. V lost 2 bases and J lost 1, with 12 bases in between. This CDR3 has 16 amino acids. The V gene's germline CDR1 is SGHDN and CDR2 FVKESK. As DNA, the CDR3 is TGTGCCAGCAGCCAATTAAGATTTGGATCTGGAAACACCATATATTTT. As protein: CASSQLRFGSGNTIYF.

The V call is TRBV28, the J call TRBJ1-1; no reliable D call. V lost 4 bases, J lost 1 base, and 13 bases lay in between. The V gene's germline CDR1 is MDHEN and CDR2 SYDVKM. This CDR3 is built from 15 residues. This chain's CDR3 is CASSSRRHSNTEAFF. DNA of the CDR3: TGTGCCAGCAGTTCGCGGCGTCACTCGAACACTGAAGCTTTCTTT.

The rearrangement uses TRBV3-1 (or the pseudogene TRBV3-2) and TRBJ2-7; D is uncertain. Germline V gives CDR1 LGHDT, CDR2 YNNKEL (reference sequence). The length of the CDR3 is 9 residues. The V gene lost 9 bases and the J gene lost 4 bases, with 4 bases spanning the gap. CDR3: CAREYEQYF. CDR3 coding DNA: TGTGCCAGGGAGTACGAGCAGTACTTC.

The chain couples TRBV24-1 to TRBJ2-2; the D gene could be TRBD1 or TRBD2 (6 bases each). CDR1 is KGHDR, CDR2 SFDVKD, per germline. The CDR3 sequence is 14 residues long. Trimming left V 4 bases short and J 6 bases short, with 11 bases between. This CDR3 reads CATSDTGGAGELFF. The CDR3 nucleotides read TGTGCCACCAGTGACACCGGGGGCGCCGGGGAGCTGTTTTTT.

The chain has TRBV5-6 and TRBJ1-2, with 8 bases matching TRBD1. The germline gives CDR1 SGHDT, CDR2 YYEEEE. The V gene end was trimmed by 4 bases and the J gene end by 3 bases; junction bases not matched to a gene: 5. The CDR3 contains 14 residues. The CDR3 is CASSGRGQDYGYTF. DNA for the CDR3: TGTGCCAGCAGCGGTAGGGGACAGGACTATGGCTACACCTTC.

The V gene is TRBV4-3, the J gene TRBJ2-7; TRBD1 agrees at 7 bases. Trimming cost V 0 bases and J 2 bases; bases outside gene matches: 1. Germline CDR1 and CDR2: LGHNA and YSLEER. This CDR3 is 14 amino acids long. For the CDR3, the DNA is TGCGCCAGCAGCCAAGAACAGGGGCCCTACGAGCAGTACTTC. This gives the protein CASSQEQGPYEQYF.

This clone was detected only a few times. CDR3 in DNA: TGTGCCAGCAGCCAAGGGACAGGGGGCCATCAGCCCCAGCATTTT. Translation: CASSQGTGGHQPQHF. The chain has TRBV3-1 (or the pseudogene TRBV3-2) and TRBJ1-5; 11 nucleotides line up with TRBD1. CDR3 length: 15 amino acids. Trimming cost V 1 base and J 5 bases; bases outside gene matches: 1. Looked up from germline, CDR1 is LGHDT and CDR2 is YNNKEL (reference sequence).

The chain is built from TRBV2 and TRBJ1-2, with 7 bases fitting TRBD1. This CDR3 has 17 amino acids. Trimming at V came to 0 bases and at J to 4 bases, leaving 11 bases not matched to a gene. Germline V lookup: CDR1 SNHLY, CDR2 FYNNEI. This CDR3 is CASSEALAGGPFYGYTF. The CDR3 region has the DNA TGTGCCAGCAGTGAAGCTCTCGCAGGGGGTCCCTTCTATGGCTACACCTTC.

The chain recombines TRBV2 with TRBJ2-7; D is perhaps TRBD1 or TRBD2 (5 bases each). The length of the CDR3 is 15 residues. V gave up 7 bases and J gave up 2 bases, with 18 bases separating them. Germline CDR1 SNHLY, CDR2 FYNNEI. The CDR3 nucleotides are TGTGCCAGCATAGGGGACGAGGTCTTAACCTACGAGCAGTACTTC. As protein: CASIGDEVLTYEQYF. The whole variable domain, remainder taken from reference TRBV2 and TRBJ2-7, is EPEVTQTPSHQVTQMGQEVILRCVPISNHLYFYWYRQILGQKVEFLVSFYNNEISEKSEIFDDQFSVERPDGSNFTLKIRSTKLEDSAMYFCASIGDEVLTYEQYFGPGTRLTVT.

J is TRBJ2-1 and V is TRBV28, with 7 bases that match TRBD2. The CDR3 runs 12 residues. Trimming removed 7 bases from V and 5 bases from J; junction bases left unmatched: 2. CDR1 is MDHEN, CDR2 SYDVKM, per germline. The CDR3 coding sequence is TGTGCCAGCACCCGGGGGGACAATGAGCAGTTCTTC. This sequence encodes CASTRGDNEQFF. Looking up the rest from reference TRBV28 and TRBJ2-1 gives the full variable domain: DVKVTQSSRYLVKRTGEKVFLECVQDMDHENMFWYRQDPGLGLRLIYFSYDVKMKEKGDIPEGYSVSREKKERFSLILESASTNQTSMYLCASTRGDNEQFFGPGTRLTVL.